This TCR beta chain emerged from a study of response to subunit inactivated influenza vaccine. TCRdb called the RT-PCR reads again in MiXCR, with one record for every CDR3 protein. The sample holds hundreds of thousands of distinct CDR3 sequences, approximately 15% seen once. Looked up from germline, CDR1 is SEHNR and CDR2 is FQNEAQ (reference sequence). V dropped 7 bases and J dropped 2 bases, with 16 bases sitting between them. The CDR3 spans 15 residues. This sequence joins TRBV7-9 and TRBJ2-3; tentative D call: TRBD2 (6 bases). The sample here was CD4+ T cells sorted from PBMCs, taken around 25 months after vaccination. This clonotype was obtained from a man between 50 and 75 years old who received an inactivated influenza vaccine. Here the CDR3 reads CASTPGAGSTDTQYF. The CDR3 region has the DNA TGTGCCAGCACCCCCGGCGCGGGATCCACAGATACGCAGTATTTT.